These 12 T cell receptor beta chains were all obtained from the same sample, sequenced in a study of shared clonotypes between healthy human individuals. Profiled with immunoSEQ multiplex PCR; TCRdb holds only in-frame clones, not every one. The data contain over a million clones, around three quarters of them singletons. Sequencing was done on a sample of memory CD4+ T cells from PBMCs. The subset was: CD45RA-negative fraction. Source of these receptors: a young man in good health. Some clones in this sample may be carry-over from other donors' samples.

CDR3 sequence reads: CASSPGTGGYTIYF. The CDR3 DNA sequence: TGTGCCAGCAGCCCCGGGACAGGCGGATACACCATATATTTT. The chain couples TRBV7-9 to TRBJ1-3; 8 bases are a match to TRBD1. Germline CDR1 and CDR2: SEHNR and FQNEAQ (reference sequence). The CDR3 runs 14 residues. Losses at the gene ends were 5 bases for V and 8 bases for J; bases not matched to a gene: 8.

The chain is built from TRBV28 and TRBJ1-5, with D perhaps TRBD1 (5 bases). V lost 5 bases to trimming and J lost 0 bases, with 11 bases between them. Germline assignment: CDR1 MDHEN and CDR2 SYDVKM. CDR3 length: 15 amino acids. CDR3 amino acids: CASSGRVSSNQPQHF. The CDR3 coding sequence is TGTGCCAGCAGTGGCAGGGTCTCTAGCAATCAGCCCCAGCATTTT.

The rearrangement uses TRBV7-8 and TRBJ1-5; D is perhaps TRBD1 (6 bases). The CDR3 has 16 residues. V gave up 3 bases and J gave up 1 base, with 13 bases separating them. CDR1 SGHVS and CDR2 FQNEAQ come from the germline V gene. CDR3: CASSFYPGQSNQPQHF. CDR3 bases: TGTGCCAGCAGCTTTTACCCGGGACAAAGCAATCAGCCCCAGCATTTT.

This rearrangement joins TRBV6-1 to TRBJ1-4; D not resolved. Trimming took 6 bases from V and 7 from J, leaving 15 bases between them. CDR1 and CDR2 from the germline V gene are MNHNS and SASEGT. The length of the CDR3 is 14 residues. This CDR3 is CASRTGPGREKLFF. In nucleotides, the CDR3 is TGTGCCAGCAGAACGGGCCCAGGACGTGAAAAACTGTTTTTT.

The chain joins TRBV4-1 to TRBJ2-1; 12 bases line up with TRBD2. The germline V gene encodes CDR1 MGHRA and CDR2 YSYEKL. V was clipped by 1 base and J by 7 bases; unmatched bases: 5. CDR3 length equals 16 residues. CDR3 sequence reads: CASSQVGLAGINEQFF. The DNA for the CDR3 is TGCGCCAGCAGCCAAGTAGGACTAGCGGGAATAAATGAGCAGTTCTTC.

Note on this clone: Other DNA sequences from this sample encode an identical CDR3 as well. The chain joins TRBV28 to TRBJ1-5; the match to TRBD1 covers 7 bases. The CDR3 length is 14 residues. Trimming cost V 5 bases and J 0 bases; bases outside gene matches: 1. CDR1 and CDR2 from the germline V gene are MDHEN and SYDVKM. The CDR3 sequence: CASSQGGSNQPQHF. In DNA form, the CDR3 reads TGTGCCAGCAGTCAGGGGGGTAGCAATCAGCCCCAGCATTTT. The full variable domain, its missing parts supplied by reference TRBV28 and TRBJ1-5, is DVKVTQSSRYLVKRTGEKVFLECVQDMDHENMFWYRQDPGLGLRLIYFSYDVKMKEKGDIPEGYSVSREKKERFSLILESASTNQTSMYLCASSQGGSNQPQHFGDGTRLSIL.

The V call is TRBV6-1, the J call TRBJ2-5, with D hard to call. The CDR3 spans 11 residues. Germline V lookup: CDR1 MNHNS, CDR2 SASEGT. V was trimmed by 6 bases and J by 10 bases, leaving 12 bases between them. The CDR3 bases are TGTGCCAGCAGAACCCCCCCAATCCAGTACTTC. As protein: CASRTPPIQYF.

V usage is TRBV2 and J usage is TRBJ1-3; weak D call: TRBD1 (5 bases). Trimming took off 10 bases at V and 0 bases at J, with 16 bases between the two ends. This CDR3 is 15 amino acids long. The V gene's germline CDR1 is SNHLY and CDR2 FYNNEI. This CDR3 reads CATSRGRGSGNTIYF. CDR3 DNA: TGTGCCACCTCCCGAGGGAGGGGCTCTGGAAACACCATATATTTT.

Concerning this clone: No conserved phenylalanine or tryptophan ends this CDR3, so it is likely a read error. The CDR3 DNA sequence: TGTGCCAGCAGCTTAATGGGTCTGGGAATGGATGAAGCTTTCCTT. Residues: CASSLMGLGMDEAFL. The V gene is TRBV7-9, the J gene TRBJ1-1; no reliable D call. Trimming took 2 bases from V and 7 from J, leaving 17 bases between them. CDR3 length: 15 residues. From germline, CDR1 is SEHNR and CDR2 FQNEAQ (reference sequence).

This clone was counted ten times or more. The V call is TRBV5-1, the J call TRBJ2-1; 7 bases map to TRBD2. From germline, CDR1 is SGHRS and CDR2 YFSETQ. The length of the CDR3 is 14 residues. The junction had 5 bases not matched to a gene; V was cut back by 3 bases and J by 5 bases. CDR3 nucleotides: TGCGCCAGCAGCTCCGGGACTATTCACAATGAGCAGTTCTTC. It yields the protein CASSSGTIHNEQFF.

CDR3 nucleotide sequence: TGCGCCAGCAGCCTGATCCAGGGGGTCTCCTACGAGCAGTACTTC. Protein product: CASSLIQGVSYEQYF. This chain uses TRBV5-1 with TRBJ2-7; 7 bases map to TRBD1. The CDR3 loop spans 15 amino acids. The V and J ends lost 4 bases and 0 bases, in that order; junction bases with no gene match: 7. CDR1 and CDR2 from the germline V gene are SGHRS and YFSETQ. Complete variable domain (other parts from reference TRBV5-1 and TRBJ2-7): KAGVTQTPRYLIKTRGQQVTLSCSPISGHRSVSWYQQTPGQGLQFLFEYFSETQRNKGNFPGRFSGRQFSNSRSEMNVSTLELGDSALYLCASSLIQGVSYEQYFGPGTRLTVT.

CDR3 sequence: CASSSRGRDEQFF. The CDR3, as DNA: TGTGCCAGCAGCTCGCGGGGGCGGGATGAGCAGTTCTTC. The chain joins TRBV5-8 to TRBJ2-1; tentatively, D is TRBD2 (7 bases). The CDR3 covers 13 residues. Between the trimmed V and J ends, which lost 3 bases and 8 bases, there was a span of 12 bases. The germline V gene has CDR1 SGHTS and CDR2 YDEGEE.